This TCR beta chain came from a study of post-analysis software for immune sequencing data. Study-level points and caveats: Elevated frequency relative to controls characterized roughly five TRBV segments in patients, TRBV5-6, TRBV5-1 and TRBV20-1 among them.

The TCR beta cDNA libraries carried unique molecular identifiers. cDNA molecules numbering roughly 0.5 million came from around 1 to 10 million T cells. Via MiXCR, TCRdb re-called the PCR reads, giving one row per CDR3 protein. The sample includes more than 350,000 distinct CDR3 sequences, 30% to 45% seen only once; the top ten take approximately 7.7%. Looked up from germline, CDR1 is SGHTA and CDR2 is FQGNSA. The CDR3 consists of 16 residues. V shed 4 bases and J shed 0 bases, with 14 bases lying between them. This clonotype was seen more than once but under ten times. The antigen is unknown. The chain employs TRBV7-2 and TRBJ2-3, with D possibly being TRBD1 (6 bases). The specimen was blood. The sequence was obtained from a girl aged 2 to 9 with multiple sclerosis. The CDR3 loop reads CASSSVGAASTDTQYF. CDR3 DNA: TGTGCCAGCAGCTCTGTGGGGGCTGCAAGCACAGATACGCAGTATTTT.